This T cell receptor (beta chain) was sequenced for a study of beta chain features in type 1 diabetes. CDR1 is SGHDT, CDR2 YYEEEE, per germline. V trimming: 1 base; J trimming: 7 bases; junction bases outside the gene matches: 4. This CDR3 has 14 amino acids. General observations from the study: Type 1 diabetes patients showed a moderate but significant shortening of TCRB CDR3s in all four CD4+ subsets. Sampled from patients, naive, central memory and Treg TCRB repertoires appeared more similar than those sampled from healthy donors.

Stem cell-like memory, regulatory, central memory and naive CD4+ cells were sorted via CD45RO/CCR7/CD25/CD127/CD95/CD27. cDNA synthesis used the whole RNA isolate, giving expressed TCRB sequences. Sequencing used immunoSEQ multiplex PCR; TCRdb keeps in-frame clones, though not all of them. Among over 350,000 clones listed, more than 12% were seen once. A word on this clone: The antigen is unknown.

The rearrangement joins TRBV5-6 to TRBJ2-2, with TRBD2 matching 7 bases. The sequence came from a woman younger than 30 in good health. Sequencing was carried out using naive CD4+ T cells from blood. CDR3 sequence (DNA): TGTGCCAGCAGCTTGCGGCTAGCGGACGGGGAGCTGTTTTTT. It specifies CASSLRLADGELFF.